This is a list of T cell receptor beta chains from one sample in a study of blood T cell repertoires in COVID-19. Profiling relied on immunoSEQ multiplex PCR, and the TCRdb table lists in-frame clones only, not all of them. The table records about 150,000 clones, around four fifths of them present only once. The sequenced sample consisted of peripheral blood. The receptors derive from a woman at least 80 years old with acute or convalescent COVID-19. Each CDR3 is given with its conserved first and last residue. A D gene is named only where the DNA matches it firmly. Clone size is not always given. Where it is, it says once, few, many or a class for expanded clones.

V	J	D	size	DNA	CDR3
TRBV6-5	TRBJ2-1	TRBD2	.	TGTGCCAGCAGTCCCGGGACTAGCGGGAGAGGGCTGTTCTTC	CASSPGTSGRGLFF
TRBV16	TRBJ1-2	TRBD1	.	TGTGCCAGCAGCCAATTTTGGGAGACAGGGAACTATGGCTACACCTTC	CASSQFWETGNYGYTF
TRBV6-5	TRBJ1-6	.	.	TGTGCCAGCACCGGTGCCTTCGGGTCACCCCTCCACTTT	CASTGAFGSPLHF
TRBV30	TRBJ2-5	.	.	TGTGCCTGGAATAGAATCGGGGGGACCCAGTACTTC	CAWNRIGGTQYF
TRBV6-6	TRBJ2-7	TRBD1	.	TGTGCCAGCAGTCGACATGCTCCGGGACAGAACTACGAGCAGTACTTC	CASSRHAPGQNYEQYF
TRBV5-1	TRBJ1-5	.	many	TGCGCCAGCAGCTCAATCGGGGGGGCGGGCCAGCCCCAGCATTTT	CASSSIGGAGQPQHF
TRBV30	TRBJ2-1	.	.	TGTGCCTGGAGTCTTACAGGGATCAACAATGAGCAGTTCTTC	CAWSLTGINNEQFF
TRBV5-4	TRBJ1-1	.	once	TGTGCCAGCAGCAGGGGGGAGGGGATCGGCACTGAAGCTTTCTTT	CASSRGEGIGTEAFF
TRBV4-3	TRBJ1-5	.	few	TGCGCCAGCAGCCCTAGCCGGGCCGGGCGCAATGGCCAGCCCCAGCATTTT	CASSPSRAGRNGQPQHF
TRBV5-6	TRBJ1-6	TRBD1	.	TGTGCCAGCAGCGTAGAGGACAGGGCATATGGCTCACCCCTCCACTTT	CASSVEDRAYGSPLHF
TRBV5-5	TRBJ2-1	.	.	TGTGCCAGCAGCCCTCAGTTAAATGAGCAGTTCTTC	CASSPQLNEQFF
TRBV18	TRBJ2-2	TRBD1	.	TGTGCCAGCTCGCGGGACAGGGGAAACACCGGGGAGCTGTTTTTT	CASSRDRGNTGELFF
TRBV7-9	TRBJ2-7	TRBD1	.	TGTGCCAGCAGCTTGGGACAGGTCTTGGGCGAGCAGTACTTC	CASSLGQVLGEQYF
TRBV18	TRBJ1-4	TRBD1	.	TGTGCCAGCTCTCCACTGGGACAACAGGGGGAAAAACTGTTTTTT	CASSPLGQQGEKLFF
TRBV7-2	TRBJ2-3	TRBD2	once	TGTGCCAGCAGCACGGGACTACAGGCAAGCACAGATACGCAGTATTTT	CASSTGLQASTDTQYF
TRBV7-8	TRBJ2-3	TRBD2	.	TGTGCCAGCAGCTCTCTAGCGGGGGGGACAGATACGCAGTATTTT	CASSSLAGGTDTQYF
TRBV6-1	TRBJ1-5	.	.	TGTGCCAGCAGTGAGGGGACTCTCCACGTGCAGCCCCAGCATTTT	CASSEGTLHVQPQHF
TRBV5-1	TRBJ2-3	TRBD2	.	TGCGCCAGCAGCTTGGGGGGGACTAGTATGAGCACAGATACGCAGTATTTT	CASSLGGTSMSTDTQYF
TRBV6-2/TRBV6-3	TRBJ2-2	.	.	TGTGCCAGCAGTTACGGGAGCGGGACCGGGGAGCTGTTTTTT	CASSYGSGTGELFF
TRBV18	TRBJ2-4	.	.	TGTGCCAGCTCACTCCTAAACATTCAGTACTTC	CASSLLNIQYF
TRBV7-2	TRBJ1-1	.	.	TGTGCCAGCAGCCTACTCTCTGCAGGTATGAACACTGAAGCTTTCTTT	CASSLLSAGMNTEAFF
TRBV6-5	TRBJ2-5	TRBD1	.	TGTGCCAGCAGCCCAGGGGGCCGAGGCGGGACCCAGTACTTC	CASSPGGRGGTQYF
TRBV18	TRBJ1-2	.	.	TGTGCCAGCTCAGAGACAGGCAACGGTGGCTACACCTTC	CASSETGNGGYTF
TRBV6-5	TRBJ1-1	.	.	TGTGCCAGCAGTTACGGGGGGAGCACTGAAGCTTTCTTT	CASSYGGSTEAFF
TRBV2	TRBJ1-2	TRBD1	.	TGTGCCAGCACAGGGCTAGGACAGGGGGCTGGTGGCTACACCTTC	CASTGLGQGAGGYTF
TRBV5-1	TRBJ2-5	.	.	TGCGCCAGCAGCTTTTCTACCCGGAGCGGCGAGACCCAGTACTTC	CASSFSTRSGETQYF
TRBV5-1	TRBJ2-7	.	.	TGCGCCAGCAGCCCAGGACAGTCCGAGCAGTACTTC	CASSPGQSEQYF
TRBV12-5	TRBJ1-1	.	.	TGTGCTAGTGGTTTCTTTGGATGGGGCGTGAACACTGAAGCTTTCTTT	CASGFFGWGVNTEAFF
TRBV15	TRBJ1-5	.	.	TGTGCCACCAGCACAGAAACTACGGGGACCCCCGGGGGTCAGCCCCAGCATTTT	CATSTETTGTPGGQPQHF
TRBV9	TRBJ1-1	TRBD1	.	TGTGCCAGCAGCGTTTCGGGACAGGGGACCACTGAAGCTTTCTTT	CASSVSGQGTTEAFF
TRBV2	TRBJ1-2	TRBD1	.	TGTGCCAGCAGGGATAGGGGGACAGCCTATGGCTACACCTTC	CASRDRGTAYGYTF
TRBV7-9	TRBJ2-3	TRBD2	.	TGTGCCAGCTCCCACCTACCCTTAGCGGGAGGGAGGACAGATACGCAGTATTTT	CASSHLPLAGGRTDTQYF
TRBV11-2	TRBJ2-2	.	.	TGTGCCAGCAGCTTAGCGATGGGGTTAGCGGAGGGGTACACCGGGGAGCTGTTTTTT	CASSLAMGLAEGYTGELFF
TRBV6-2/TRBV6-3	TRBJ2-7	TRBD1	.	TGTGCCAGCAGTTCCCTCGGACAGGGATACTACGAGCAGTACTTC	CASSSLGQGYYEQYF
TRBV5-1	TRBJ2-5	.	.	TGCGCCAGCAGCCCTCAGGGGCCCCAAGAGACCCAGTACTTC	CASSPQGPQETQYF
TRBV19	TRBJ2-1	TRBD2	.	TGTGCCAGTAGTATTACAAGCGGGAGGAACTCCTACAATGAGCAGTTCTTC	CASSITSGRNSYNEQFF
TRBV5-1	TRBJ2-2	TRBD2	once	TGCGCCAGCAGCTTCGCGGGGAGGGCAAACACCGGGGAGCTGTTTTTT	CASSFAGRANTGELFF
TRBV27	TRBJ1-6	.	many	TGTGCCAGCAGTCCCCTGACAGTAAATAATTCACCCCTCCACTTT	CASSPLTVNNSPLHF
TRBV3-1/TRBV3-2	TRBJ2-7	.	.	TGTGCCAGCAGCCATGGGACTTCCTACGAGCAGTACTTC	CASSHGTSYEQYF
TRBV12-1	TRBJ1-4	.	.	TGTGCCAGCCGCCCGGCGGGTTGGAATGAAAAACTGTTTTTT	CASRPAGWNEKLFF
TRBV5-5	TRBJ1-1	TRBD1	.	TGTGCCAGCAGCTCACAGGGGGACACTGAAGCTTTCTTT	CASSSQGDTEAFF
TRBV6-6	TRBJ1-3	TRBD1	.	TGTGCCAGCAGTCCAGGGGGCGCCTCTGGAAACACCATATATTTT	CASSPGGASGNTIYF
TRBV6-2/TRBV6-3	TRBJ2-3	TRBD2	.	TGTGCCAGCAGTTACTCGGCAGGTCGGGGGTTGAGCGGGAGGGCCCGAGATACGCAGTATTTT	CASSYSAGRGLSGRARDTQYF
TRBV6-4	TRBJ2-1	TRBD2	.	TGTGCCAGCAGTACTAGCGGGGGGGTGCAGTTCTTC	CASSTSGGVQFF
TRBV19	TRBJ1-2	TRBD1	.	TGTGCCACCAGGAGAACCGGACAGGAAGGATATGGCTACACCTTC	CATRRTGQEGYGYTF
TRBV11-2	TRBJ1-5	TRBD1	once	TGTGCCAGCAGCTCGACAGGGAGCAATCAGCCCCAGCATTTT	CASSSTGSNQPQHF
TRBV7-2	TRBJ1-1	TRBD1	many	TGTGCCAGCAGCCCGCCGGGACAGACCACTGAAGCTTTCTTT	CASSPPGQTTEAFF
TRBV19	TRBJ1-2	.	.	TGTGCCAGTAGTAAGACAGGAAACTATGGCTACACCTTC	CASSKTGNYGYTF